The 5 T cell receptor beta chains presented below share a single source sample, sequenced in a study of blood T cell repertoires in COVID-19. Measured with immunoSEQ multiplex PCR; TCRdb has only the in-frame clones, and not every one. The table shows around 120,000 clones, with approximately 90% occurring only once. The specimen was peripheral blood. The receptors originated from a human donor with active COVID-19. The donor label of this sample is uncertain.

The rearrangement uses TRBV6-6 and TRBJ1-1; 7 positions agree with TRBD1. Germline values: CDR1 MNHNY, CDR2 SVGAGI (reference sequence). The length of the CDR3 is 14 residues. The trim removed 6 bases at V and 5 bases at J, leaving 9 bases unmatched. The CDR3 nucleotides read TGTGCCAGCAGCCCCAGGACAGGAGGGACTGAAGCTTTCTTT. Translation gives CASSPRTGGTEAFF.

The rearrangement uses TRBV30 and TRBJ2-3, with D possibly matching TRBD2 (6 bases). The germline V and J ends were trimmed by 5 bases and 6 bases, with 18 bases remaining between them. The germline V gene has CDR1 GTSNPN and CDR2 SVGIG (reference sequence). This CDR3 spans 14 amino acids. CDR3 residues: CAWAGGTLGDTQYF. The CDR3, as DNA: TGTGCCTGGGCTGGCGGGACTCTAGGTGATACGCAGTATTTT.

The J gene is TRBJ1-6, the V gene TRBV5-1; possible D gene TRBD1, 5 bases. Germline loops: CDR1 SGHRS, CDR2 YFSETQ. The CDR3 runs to 15 residues. Trimming cost V 0 bases and J 10 bases, with 14 bases left between them. The CDR3 nucleotides read TGCGCCAGCAGCTTGGCCGCAGGGAGGGAGTCACCCCTCCACTTT. Amino acids: CASSLAAGRESPLHF.

The chain joins TRBV6-5 to TRBJ1-1, with D perhaps TRBD1 (5 bases). The CDR3 extends over 13 amino acids. V lost 6 bases, J lost 11 bases, and 19 bases lay in between. From germline, CDR1 is MNHEY and CDR2 SVGAGI. The CDR3 loop is CASRDSNRHGAFF. As DNA, the CDR3 is TGTGCCAGCAGAGATAGCAACAGGCACGGCGCTTTCTTT.

V gene TRBV3-1 (or the pseudogene TRBV3-2) combines with J gene TRBJ2-6, with a possible D match to TRBD1 (6 bases). The V and J ends lost 8 bases and 4 bases respectively, with 21 bases between them. Germline CDR1 and CDR2: LGHDT and YNNKEL (reference sequence). The CDR3 length is 17 residues. The CDR3 loop reads CASQTETGVIGANVLTF. In nucleotides, the CDR3 is TGTGCCAGCCAGACCGAGACAGGAGTCATCGGGGCCAACGTCCTGACTTTC.